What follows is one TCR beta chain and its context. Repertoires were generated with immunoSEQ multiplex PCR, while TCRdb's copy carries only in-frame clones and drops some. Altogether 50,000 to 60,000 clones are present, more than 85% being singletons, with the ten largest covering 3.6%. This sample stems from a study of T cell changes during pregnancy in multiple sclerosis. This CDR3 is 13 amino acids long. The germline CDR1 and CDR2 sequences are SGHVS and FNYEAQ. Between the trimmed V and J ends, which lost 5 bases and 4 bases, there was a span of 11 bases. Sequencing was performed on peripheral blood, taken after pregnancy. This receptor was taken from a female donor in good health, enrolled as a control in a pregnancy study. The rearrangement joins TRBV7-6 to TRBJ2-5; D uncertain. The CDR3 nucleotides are TGTGCCAGCAGCGGAGCCCCGCTAGAGACCCAGTACTTC. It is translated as CASSGAPLETQYF.